This TCR beta chain was observed in a study of blood T cells in healthy people across ages. There are a few counts of this clonotype. Its antigen remains unknown. The germline V gene has CDR1 SGHKS and CDR2 YYEKEE (reference sequence). J was trimmed by 3 bases and V by 5 bases; bases with no gene match: 12. The CDR3 sequence is 17 residues long. A second PCR, run for about 6 to 11 cycles, used a sample-barcoded 5' primer plus a J-beta primer mix. TCRdb reprocessed the 5' RACE reads via MiXCR and lists one record per CDR3 protein. The sample holds approximately 900,000 distinct CDR3 sequences, about 28% seen once. Overall study findings and caveats: Older individuals had lower TCR beta diversity per million T cells (the decline was roughly linear). Estimates based on one million T cells were treated as lower bounds.

These same data were also listed under a study on T cells of mothers and their children. This second study notes: Mothers and children who were related shared slightly more overlap than unrelated pairs, but not significantly more.

The chain couples TRBV5-5 to TRBJ2-1; 9 bases are a match to TRBD2. The sequenced sample consisted of blood. The TCR originated in a woman aged 40-49 years in good health. The CDR3 region is CASSPKGLAGSYNEQFF. The CDR3 bases are TGTGCCAGCAGTCCTAAGGGTCTAGCGGGGAGCTACAATGAGCAGTTCTTC.